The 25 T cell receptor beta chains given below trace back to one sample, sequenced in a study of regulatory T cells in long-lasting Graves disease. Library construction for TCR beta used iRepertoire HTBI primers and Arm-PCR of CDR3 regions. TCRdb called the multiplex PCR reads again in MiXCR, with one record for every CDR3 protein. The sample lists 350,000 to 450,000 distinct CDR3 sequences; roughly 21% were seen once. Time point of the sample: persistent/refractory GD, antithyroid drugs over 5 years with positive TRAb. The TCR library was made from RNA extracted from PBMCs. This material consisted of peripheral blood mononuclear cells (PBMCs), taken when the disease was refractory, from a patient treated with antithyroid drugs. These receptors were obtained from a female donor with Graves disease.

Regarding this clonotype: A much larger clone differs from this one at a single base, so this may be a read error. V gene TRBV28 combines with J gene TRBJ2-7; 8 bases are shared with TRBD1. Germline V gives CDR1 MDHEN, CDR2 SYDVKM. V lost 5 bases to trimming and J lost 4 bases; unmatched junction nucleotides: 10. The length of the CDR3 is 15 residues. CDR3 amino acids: CASSPPYRGYYEQYF. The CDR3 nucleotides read TGTGCCAGCAGTCCCCCCTACAGGGGGTATTACGAGCAGTACTTC.

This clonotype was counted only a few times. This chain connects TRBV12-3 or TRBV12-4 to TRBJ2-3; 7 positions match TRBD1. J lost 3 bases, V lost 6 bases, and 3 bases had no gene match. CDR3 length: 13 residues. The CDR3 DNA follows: TGTGCCAGCAGCCCGGGACAGACAGATACGCAGTATTTT. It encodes CASSPGQTDTQYF.

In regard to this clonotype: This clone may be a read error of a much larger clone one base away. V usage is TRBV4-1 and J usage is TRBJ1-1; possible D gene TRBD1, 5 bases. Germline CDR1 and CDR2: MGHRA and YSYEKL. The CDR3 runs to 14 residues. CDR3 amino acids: CASSQEWGYTGAFF. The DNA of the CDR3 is TGCGCCAGCAGCCAAGAGTGGGGGTACACTGGAGCTTTCTTT.

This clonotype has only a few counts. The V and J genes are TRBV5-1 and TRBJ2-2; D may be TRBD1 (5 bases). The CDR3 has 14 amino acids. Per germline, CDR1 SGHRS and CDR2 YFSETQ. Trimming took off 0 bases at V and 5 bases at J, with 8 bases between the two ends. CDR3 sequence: CASSLVAGTGELFF. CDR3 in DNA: TGCGCCAGCAGCTTGGTAGCAGGGACCGGGGAGCTGTTTTTT.

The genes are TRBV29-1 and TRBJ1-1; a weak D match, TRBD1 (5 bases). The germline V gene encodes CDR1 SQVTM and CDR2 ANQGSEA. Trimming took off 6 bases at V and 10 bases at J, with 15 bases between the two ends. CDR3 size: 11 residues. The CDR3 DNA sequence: TGCAGCGTGGAACAGGACATGGGAGCTTTCTTT. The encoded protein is CSVEQDMGAFF.

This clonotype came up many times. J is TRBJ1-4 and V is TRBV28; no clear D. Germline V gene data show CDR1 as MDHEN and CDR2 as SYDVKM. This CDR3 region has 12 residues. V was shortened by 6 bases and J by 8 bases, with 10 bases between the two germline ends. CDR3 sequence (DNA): TGTGCCAGCAGAGCTATAGGGGAAAAACTGTTTTTT. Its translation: CASRAIGEKLFF.

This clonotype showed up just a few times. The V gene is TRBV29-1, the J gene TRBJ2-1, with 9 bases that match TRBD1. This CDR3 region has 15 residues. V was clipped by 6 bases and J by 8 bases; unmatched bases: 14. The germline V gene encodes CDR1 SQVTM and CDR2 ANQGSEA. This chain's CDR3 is CSVRKQGAIAHEQFF. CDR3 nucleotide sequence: TGCAGCGTCCGAAAACAGGGGGCGATTGCTCATGAGCAGTTCTTC.

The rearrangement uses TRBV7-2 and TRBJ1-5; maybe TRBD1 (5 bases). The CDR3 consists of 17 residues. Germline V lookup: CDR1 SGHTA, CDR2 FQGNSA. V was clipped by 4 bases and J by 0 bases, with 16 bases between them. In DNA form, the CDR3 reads TGTGCCAGCAGCTCGGGGGAACAGACTTATAGCAATCAGCCCCAGCATTTT. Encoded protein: CASSSGEQTYSNQPQHF.

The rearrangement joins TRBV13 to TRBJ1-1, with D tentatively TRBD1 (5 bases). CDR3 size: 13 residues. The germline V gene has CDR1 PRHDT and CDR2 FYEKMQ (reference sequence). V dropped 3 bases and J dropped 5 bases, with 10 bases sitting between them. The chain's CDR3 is CASSLVGETEAFF. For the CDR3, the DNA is TGTGCCAGCAGCTTGGTGGGGGAAACTGAAGCTTTCTTT.

For the CDR3, the DNA is TGTGCCAGCAGTTACTCGACTAGCGGGAGTCCTAACGAGCAGTACTTC. This codes for CASSYSTSGSPNEQYF. The chain recombines TRBV6-2 or TRBV6-3 with TRBJ2-7, with 12 bases matching TRBD2. Germline CDR1 and CDR2: MNHEY and SVGEGT. CDR3 length: 16 amino acids. V lost 0 bases to trimming and J lost 5 bases; unmatched junction nucleotides: 5.

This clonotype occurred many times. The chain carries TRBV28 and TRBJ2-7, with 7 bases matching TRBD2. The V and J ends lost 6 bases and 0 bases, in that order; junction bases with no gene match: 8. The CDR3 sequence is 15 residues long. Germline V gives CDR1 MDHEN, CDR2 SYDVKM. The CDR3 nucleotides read TGTGCCAGCAGGCGACGACTAGCTCCCTCCTACGAGCAGTACTTC. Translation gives CASRRRLAPSYEQYF.

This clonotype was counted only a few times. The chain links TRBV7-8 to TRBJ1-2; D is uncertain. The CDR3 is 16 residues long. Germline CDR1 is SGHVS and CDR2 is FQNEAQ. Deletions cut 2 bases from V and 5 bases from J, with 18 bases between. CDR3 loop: CASSLKTGRLDYGYTF. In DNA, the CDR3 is TGTGCCAGCAGCTTAAAAACCGGACGATTGGATTATGGCTACACCTTC. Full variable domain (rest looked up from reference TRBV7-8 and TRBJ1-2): GAGVSQSPRYKVAKRGQDVALRCDPISGHVSLFWYQQALGQGPEFLTYFQNEAQLDKSGLPSDRFFAERPEGSVSTLKIQRTQQEDSAVYLCASSLKTGRLDYGYTFGSGTRLTVV.

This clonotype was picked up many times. CDR3 residues: CASSPPTGNRPQHF. The CDR3 bases are TGTGCCAGCAGTCCCCCGACAGGGAATCGTCCCCAGCATTTT. The chain carries TRBV28 and TRBJ1-5, with 7 bases lining up with TRBD1. Per the germline V gene, CDR1 is MDHEN and CDR2 is SYDVKM. After removal of 5 bases from V and 10 bases from J, the junction contained 11 bases not matched to a gene. The CDR3 length is 14 residues.

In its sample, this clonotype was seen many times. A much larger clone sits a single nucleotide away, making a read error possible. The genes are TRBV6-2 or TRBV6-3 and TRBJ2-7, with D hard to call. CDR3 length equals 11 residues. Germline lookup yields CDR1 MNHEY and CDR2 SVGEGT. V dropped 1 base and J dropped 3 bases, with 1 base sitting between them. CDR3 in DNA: TGTGCCAGCAGTTACTACTACGAGCAGTACTTC. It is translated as CASSYYYEQYF.

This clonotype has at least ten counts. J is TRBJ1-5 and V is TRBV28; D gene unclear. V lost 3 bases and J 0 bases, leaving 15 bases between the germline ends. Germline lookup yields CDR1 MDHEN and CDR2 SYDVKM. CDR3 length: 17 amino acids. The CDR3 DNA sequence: TGTGCCAGCAGTTTTGAGAGGGAATCATATAGCAATCAGCCCCAGCATTTT. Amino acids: CASSFERESYSNQPQHF.

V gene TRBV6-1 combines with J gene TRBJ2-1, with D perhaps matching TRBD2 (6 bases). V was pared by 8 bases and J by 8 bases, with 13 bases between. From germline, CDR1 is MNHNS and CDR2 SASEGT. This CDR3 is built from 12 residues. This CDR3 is CASGPSDYEQFF. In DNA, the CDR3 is TGTGCCAGCGGGCCTAGCGATTATGAGCAGTTCTTC.

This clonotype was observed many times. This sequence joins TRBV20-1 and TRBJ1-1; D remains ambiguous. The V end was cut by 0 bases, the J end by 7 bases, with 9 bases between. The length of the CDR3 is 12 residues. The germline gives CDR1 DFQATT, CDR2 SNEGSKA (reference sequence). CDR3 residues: CSARDGSREAFF. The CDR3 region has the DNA TGCAGTGCTAGAGATGGGTCTCGTGAAGCTTTCTTT.

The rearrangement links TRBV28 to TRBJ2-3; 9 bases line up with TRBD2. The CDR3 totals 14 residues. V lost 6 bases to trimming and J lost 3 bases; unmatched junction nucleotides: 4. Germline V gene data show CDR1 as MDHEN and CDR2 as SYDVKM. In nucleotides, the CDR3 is TGTGCCAGCAGCAGCGGACTAGCGACAGATACGCAGTATTTT. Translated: CASSSGLATDTQYF. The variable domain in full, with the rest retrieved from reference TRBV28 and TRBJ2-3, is DVKVTQSSRYLVKRTGEKVFLECVQDMDHENMFWYRQDPGLGLRLIYFSYDVKMKEKGDIPEGYSVSREKKERFSLILESASTNQTSMYLCASSSGLATDTQYFGPGTRLTVL.

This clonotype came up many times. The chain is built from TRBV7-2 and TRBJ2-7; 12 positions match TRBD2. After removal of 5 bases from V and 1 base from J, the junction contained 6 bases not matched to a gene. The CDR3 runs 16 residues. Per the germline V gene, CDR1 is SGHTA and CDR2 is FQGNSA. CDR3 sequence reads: CASSEQGLAGSYEQYF. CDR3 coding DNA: TGTGCCAGCAGCGAACAGGGACTAGCGGGTTCCTACGAGCAGTACTTC.

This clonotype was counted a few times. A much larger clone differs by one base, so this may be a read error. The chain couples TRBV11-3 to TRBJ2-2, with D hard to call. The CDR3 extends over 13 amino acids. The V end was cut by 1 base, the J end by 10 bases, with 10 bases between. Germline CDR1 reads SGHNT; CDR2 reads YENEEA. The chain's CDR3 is CASSLGGPEELFF. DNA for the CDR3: TGTGCCAGCAGCTTAGGGGGTCCCGAGGAGCTGTTTTTT.

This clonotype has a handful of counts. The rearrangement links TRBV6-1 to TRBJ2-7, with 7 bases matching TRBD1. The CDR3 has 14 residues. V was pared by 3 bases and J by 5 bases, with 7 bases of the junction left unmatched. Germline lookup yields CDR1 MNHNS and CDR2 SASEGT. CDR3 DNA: TGTGCCAGCAGTGACCGGGACAGTTCAGACGAGCAGTACTTC. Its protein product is CASSDRDSSDEQYF.

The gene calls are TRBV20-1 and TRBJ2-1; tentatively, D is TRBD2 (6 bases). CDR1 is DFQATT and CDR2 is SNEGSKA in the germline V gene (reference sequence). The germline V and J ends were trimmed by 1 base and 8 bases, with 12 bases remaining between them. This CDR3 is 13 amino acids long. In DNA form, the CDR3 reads TGCAGTGCTAGAGTATCGGAGGGCTATGAGCAGTTCTTC. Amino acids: CSARVSEGYEQFF.

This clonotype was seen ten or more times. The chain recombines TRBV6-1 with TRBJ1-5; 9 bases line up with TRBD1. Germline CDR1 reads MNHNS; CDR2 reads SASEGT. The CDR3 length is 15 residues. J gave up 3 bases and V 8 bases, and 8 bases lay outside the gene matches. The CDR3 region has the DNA TGTGCCAGCTCTCGGACAGGGGATTTCAATCAGCCCCAGCATTTT. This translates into CASSRTGDFNQPQHF.

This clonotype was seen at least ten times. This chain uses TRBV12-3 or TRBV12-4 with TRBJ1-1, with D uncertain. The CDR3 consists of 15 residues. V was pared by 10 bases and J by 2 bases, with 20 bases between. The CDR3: CATADRENLNTEAFF. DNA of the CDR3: TGTGCCACGGCGGACCGGGAGAATTTAAACACTGAAGCTTTCTTT.

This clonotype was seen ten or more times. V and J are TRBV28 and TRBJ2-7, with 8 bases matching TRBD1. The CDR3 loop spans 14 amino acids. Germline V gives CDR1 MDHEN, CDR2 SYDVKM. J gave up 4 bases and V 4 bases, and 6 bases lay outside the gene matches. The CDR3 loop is CASSSGTGIYEQYF. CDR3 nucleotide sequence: TGTGCCAGCAGTTCCGGGACAGGAATTTACGAGCAGTACTTC. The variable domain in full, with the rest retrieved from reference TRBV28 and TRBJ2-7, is DVKVTQSSRYLVKRTGEKVFLECVQDMDHENMFWYRQDPGLGLRLIYFSYDVKMKEKGDIPEGYSVSREKKERFSLILESASTNQTSMYLCASSSGTGIYEQYFGPGTRLTVT.